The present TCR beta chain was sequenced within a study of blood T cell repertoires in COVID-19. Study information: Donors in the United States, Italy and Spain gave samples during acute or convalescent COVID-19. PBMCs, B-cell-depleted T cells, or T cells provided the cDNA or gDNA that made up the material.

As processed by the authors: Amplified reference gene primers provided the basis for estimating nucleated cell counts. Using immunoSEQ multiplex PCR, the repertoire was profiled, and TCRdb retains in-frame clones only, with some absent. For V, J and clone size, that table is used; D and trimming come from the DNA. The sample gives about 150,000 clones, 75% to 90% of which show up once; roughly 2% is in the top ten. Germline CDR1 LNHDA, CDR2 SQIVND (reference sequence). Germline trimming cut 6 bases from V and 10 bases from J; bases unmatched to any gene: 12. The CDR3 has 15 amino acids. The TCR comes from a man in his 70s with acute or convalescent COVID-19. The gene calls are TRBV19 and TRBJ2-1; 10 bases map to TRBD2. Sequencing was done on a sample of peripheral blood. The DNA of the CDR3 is TGTGCCAGTAGCCTAGGGGGAGTAGCGGGGGGAGAGCAGTTCTTC. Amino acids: CASSLGGVAGGEQFF.